Below are 31 T cell receptor beta chains sequenced from a single sample in a study of T cells in women clearing cervical HPV infection. TCRdb's table, derived via immunoSEQ multiplex PCR, lists solely in-frame clones and lacks some. The sample is made up of tens of thousands of clones, and the top ten hold roughly 1.5% of it. Sequenced sample: blood buffy coat. The receptors were gathered from a woman aged 18-70 years with a cervical HPV16 infection that either progressed to CIN3+ or cleared (not recorded which).

Partial CDR3 DNA: TGTGCCAGCAGTTACCCTCTGACTAGCGTTGACTCCTACGAG. Translating it yields CASSYPLTSVDSYE. The whole CDR3 protein is CASSYPLTSVDSYEQYF. The V and J genes are TRBV6-2 or TRBV6-3 and TRBJ2-7, with 8 nucleotides matching TRBD2. Sequencing ends 3 residues short of the CDR3 end; the germline J gene provides the rest. V gave up 2 bases and J gave up 0 bases; unmatched junction bases: 9. Germline values: CDR1 MNHEY, CDR2 SVGEGT. The CDR3 loop spans 17 amino acids.

With respect to this clone: Read sequence stops 3 residues before the CDR3 end, and the germline J gene provides the missing end. The chain recombines TRBV18 with TRBJ2-4, with TRBD1 matching over 8 bases. CDR1 is KGHSH, CDR2 LQKENI, per germline. The CDR3 sequence is 13 residues long. CDR3: CASSPDRGWGQYF. CDR3 bases read: TGTGCCAGCTCACCAGACAGGGGATGGGGT.

Remarks on this clone: The read gets to within 3 residues of the CDR3 end, and the germline J gene fills in the rest. The V call is TRBV20-1, the J call TRBJ2-6; D perhaps matches TRBD1 (6 bases). The CDR3 is 16 amino acids. Germline CDR1 is DFQATT and CDR2 is SNEGSKA (reference sequence). V lost 5 bases to trimming and J lost 4 bases, with 18 bases between them. The CDR3 reads CSAPPGTRTGANVLTF. The covered CDR3 bases are TGCAGTGCTCCTCCCGGGACAAGGACGGGGGCCAACGTC.

A note on this clone: The CDR3 end falls 3 residues outside the read, so it is completed with the germline J gene. The chain joins TRBV12-3 or TRBV12-4 to TRBJ2-7, with D possibly matching TRBD1 (6 bases). The CDR3 is 15 residues long. Trimming removed 6 bases at V and 6 bases at J, with 21 bases between. CDR3 in amino acids: CASSAYRVGSSEQYF. The sequenced CDR3 bases are TGTGCCAGCAGCGCGTACAGGGTAGGGTCTAGCGAG.

Remarks on this clone: The read ends 3 residues shy of where the CDR3 ends; the end is completed using the germline J gene. The rearrangement uses TRBV7-6 and TRBJ2-7; either TRBD1 or TRBD2 may supply D (5 bases each). The CDR3 has 14 amino acids. Deletions cut 0 bases from V and 5 bases from J, with 11 bases between. Germline CDR1 and CDR2: SGHVS and FNYEAQ. Partial CDR3 DNA: TGTGCCAGCAGCTTAGCGAGGGGAAGCGACGAG. Translation gives CASSLARGSDE. In full, the CDR3 is CASSLARGSDEQYF.

Points on this clone: The read is 3 residues too short to cover the CDR3 end, so that end is filled in from the germline J gene. V gene TRBV6-2 or TRBV6-3 combines with J gene TRBJ2-5, with TRBD2 matching over 14 bases. V dropped 2 bases and J dropped 3; count of bases not matched to a gene: 5. Per the germline V gene, CDR1 is MNHEY and CDR2 is SVGEGT. CDR3 length: 17 residues. The covered CDR3 bases are TGTGCCAGCAGTTACACGTCGGGACTAGCGGGGGAAGAGACC. It codes for CASSYTSGLAGEET. The full CDR3 sequence reads CASSYTSGLAGEETQYF.

Details on this clone: The read ends 3 residues shy of where the CDR3 ends; the end is completed using the germline J gene. V is TRBV20-1 and J is TRBJ1-5; no definite D call. V gave up 2 bases and J gave up 3 bases, with 8 bases separating them. Germline V gives CDR1 DFQATT, CDR2 SNEGSKA (reference sequence). The CDR3 covers 13 residues. CDR3 protein: CSARRRVNQPQHF. Partial CDR3 DNA: TGCAGTGCTAGACGGAGGGTCAATCAGCCC.

CDR3 sequence: CSAHGTSGNQETQYF. The covered CDR3 bases are TGCAGTGCGCACGGGACTAGCGGGAACCAAGAGACC. The V gene is TRBV20-1, the J gene TRBJ2-5; 13 nucleotides match TRBD2. The CDR3 end is not reached by the read, which stops 3 residues before it; the germline J gene fills it in. In germline, CDR1 is DFQATT, CDR2 SNEGSKA (reference sequence). The V gene end was trimmed by 6 bases and the J gene end by 0 bases; junction bases not matched to a gene: 4. This CDR3 has 15 residues.

Concerning this clone itself: The CDR3 extends 3 residues past the end of the read, so its final part is completed from the germline J gene. V gene TRBV20-1 combines with J gene TRBJ2-7, with D tentatively TRBD1 (6 bases). V was trimmed by 6 bases and J by 3 bases, leaving 15 bases between them. The germline V gene has CDR1 DFQATT and CDR2 SNEGSKA (reference sequence). The CDR3 length is 13 residues. The CDR3 here is CSADGGRGYEQYF. The CDR3 bases that were read are TGCAGTGCGGATGGGGGCCGGGGCTACGAG.

Remarks on this clone: The read terminates 3 residues before the CDR3 end, so the remaining end is supplied by the germline J gene. This rearrangement joins TRBV19 to TRBJ1-2; possibly TRBD1 for D (6 bases). The CDR3 is made up of 14 amino acids. Germline loops: CDR1 LNHDA, CDR2 SQIVND (reference sequence). The sequenced part of the CDR3 DNA is TGTGCCAGTAGGGGCCAGGGGCGGTTGGGTGAC. This encodes CASRGQGRLGD. The CDR3 reads in full as CASRGQGRLGDYTF.

Of note for this clone: The CDR3 goes on 3 residues after the read ends, and that part is filled in from the germline J gene. V is TRBV29-1 and J is TRBJ2-1; TRBD1 is a possible D gene (5 bases). The germline V gene encodes CDR1 SQVTM and CDR2 ANQGSEA. Deletions cut 7 bases from V and 2 bases from J, with 15 bases between. This CDR3 is built from 14 residues. This CDR3 reads CSGATARTYNEQFF. CDR3 bases read: TGCAGCGGCGCGACAGCCCGGACCTACAATGAG.

Points on this clone: The read gets to within 3 residues of the CDR3 end, and the germline J gene fills in the rest. The genes are TRBV5-6 and TRBJ1-1, with D perhaps matching TRBD1 (6 bases). This CDR3 spans 13 amino acids. Germline assignment: CDR1 SGHDT and CDR2 YYEEEE. CDR3 loop: CASSLVQGKRAFF. The part of the CDR3 DNA that was read is TGTGCCAGCAGCTTGGTACAGGGTAAGAGG. The whole variable domain, filled in from reference TRBV5-6 and TRBJ1-1, reads DAGVTQSPTHLIKTRGQQVTLRCSPKSGHDTVSWYQQALGQGPQFIFQYYEEEERQRGNFPDRFSGHQFPNYSSELNVNALLLGDSALYLCASSLVQGKRAFFGQGTRLTVV.

On this clone: Read sequence stops 3 residues before the CDR3 end, and the germline J gene provides the missing end. This rearrangement joins TRBV20-1 to TRBJ2-3; D ambiguous. The CDR3 has 15 residues. The germline gives CDR1 DFQATT, CDR2 SNEGSKA (reference sequence). Incomplete CDR3 DNA: TGCAGTGCTAGAGATCTCCGATCAGGCCCCGGTTCG. It translates to CSARDLRSGPGS. The whole CDR3 protein reads CSARDLRSGPGSQYF.

About this clone itself: The read is 3 residues too short to cover the CDR3 end, so that end is filled in from the germline J gene. This chain uses TRBV5-4 with TRBJ2-7; 14 bases line up with TRBD2. The V gene end was trimmed by 5 bases and the J gene end by 4 bases; junction bases not matched to a gene: 5. CDR3 length equals 15 residues. Germline V gene data show CDR1 as SGHNT and CDR2 as YYREEE (reference sequence). CDR3: CASSYGTSGSYEQYF. CDR3 DNA (partial): TGTGCCAGCAGTTATGGGACTAGCGGGAGTTACGAG.

Remarks on this clone: The read falls 3 residues short of the CDR3 end, and the missing part is taken from the germline J gene. The chain joins TRBV20-1 to TRBJ2-1; 8 bases match TRBD2. Germline CDR1 reads DFQATT; CDR2 reads SNEGSKA (reference sequence). This CDR3 contains 14 residues. The trim removed 6 bases at V and 4 bases at J, leaving 8 bases unmatched. CDR3 DNA, as far as it was read: TGCAGTGCGAGAAGCGGGGGCATATACAATGAG. This sequence encodes CSARSGGIYNE. The whole CDR3 sequence is CSARSGGIYNEQFF.

With respect to this clone: The CDR3 end is not reached by the read, which stops 3 residues before it; the germline J gene fills it in. This chain links TRBV6-1 with TRBJ2-7, with TRBD2 matching 8 bases. Germline V lookup: CDR1 MNHNS, CDR2 SASEGT. This CDR3 has 13 amino acids. J gave up 2 bases and V 7 bases, and 4 bases lay outside the gene matches. The CDR3 DNA, read in part, is TGTGCCAGCACTGATAGCGGGGCCTACGAG. It yields the protein CASTDSGAYE. The CDR3 in full is CASTDSGAYEQYF.

As for this clone: The observed sequence ends 3 residues before the CDR3 terminus, with the missing tail filled in from the germline J gene. V is TRBV5-1 and J is TRBJ2-2; the match to TRBD1 covers 10 bases. CDR1 and CDR2 from the germline V gene are SGHRS and YFSETQ. The CDR3 consists of 18 residues. With 6 bases clipped from V and 0 bases from J, the junction kept 11 bases outside the gene matches. The part of the CDR3 DNA that was read is TGCGCCAGCACTCTTAGGGGACAGGGGACCGCGAACACCGGGGAG. It encodes CASTLRGQGTANTGE. The CDR3 reads in full as CASTLRGQGTANTGELFF.

This clone is identified as medium-sized from frequency. Read sequence stops 3 residues before the CDR3 end, and the germline J gene provides the missing end. This chain uses TRBV10-3 with TRBJ2-3; 8 bases fit TRBD1. CDR3 length: 16 amino acids. Germline V CDR1 and CDR2: ENHRY, SYGVKD. V trimming: 5 bases; J trimming: 2 bases; junction bases outside the gene matches: 9. CDR3 protein: CAISKTGGTHTDTQYF. The DNA read from the CDR3 is TGTGCCATCAGTAAAACAGGGGGAACACACACAGATACG.

As to this clone: The sequence runs out 3 residues before the end of the CDR3; the remainder is reconstructed from the germline J gene. This chain uses TRBV6-1 with TRBJ2-3, with 11 bases lining up with TRBD1. CDR1 and CDR2 from the germline V gene are MNHNS and SASEGT. CDR3 length equals 15 residues. CDR3 DNA, as far as it was read: TGTGCCAGCAGTGCGTGGACAGGGGGCGAAGAGACG. It is translated as CASSAWTGGEET. The whole CDR3 sequence is CASSAWTGGEETQYF.

This CDR3 is CASSLDSASGSPLHF. The CDR3 DNA, read in part, is TGTGCCAGCAGCTTAGATAGCGCATCGGGATCACCC. V and J are TRBV11-2 and TRBJ1-6; no definite D call. The missing CDR3 end, 3 residues past where the read stops, is filled in from the germline J gene. With 0 bases removed from V and 10 bases from J, the gap between germline ends came to 13 bases. The CDR3 extends over 15 amino acids. Per the germline V gene, CDR1 is SGHAT and CDR2 is FQNNGV.

With respect to this clone: The CDR3 end is not reached by the read, which stops 3 residues before it; the germline J gene fills it in. This chain connects TRBV20-1 to TRBJ2-7; 8 bases agree with TRBD2. The CDR3 consists of 15 residues. V lost 0 bases and J lost 2; bases outside the gene matches: 6. Per germline, CDR1 DFQATT and CDR2 SNEGSKA (reference sequence). CDR3 in amino acids: CSARDAGGSTYEQYF. The CDR3 bases that were read are TGCAGTGCTAGAGACGCGGGGGGTTCCACCTACGAG.

In the case of this clone: Read data end 3 residues before the CDR3 end; the end is taken from the germline J gene. V usage is TRBV2 and J usage is TRBJ2-5, with 8 bases fitting TRBD2. V shed 1 base and J 4 bases; nucleotides not matched to a gene: 11. CDR1 and CDR2 from the germline V gene are SNHLY and FYNNEI. The CDR3 extends over 17 amino acids. Incomplete CDR3 DNA: TGTGCCAGCAGTGAAGGAATGGGACTAGGGTCGGTAGAGACC. Translation: CASSEGMGLGSVET. The full CDR3 reads CASSEGMGLGSVETQYF.

About this clone: The observed sequence ends 3 residues before the CDR3 terminus, with the missing tail filled in from the germline J gene. V usage is TRBV7-6 and J usage is TRBJ2-7; D is uncertain. Per the germline V gene, CDR1 is SGHVS and CDR2 is FNYEAQ. This CDR3 spans 14 amino acids. Trimming removed 7 bases from V and 0 bases from J, with 13 bases in between. CDR3 DNA (partial): TGTGCCAGCACCCTAGGTGACTTCTCCTACGAG. It encodes CASTLGDFSYE. The full CDR3 reads CASTLGDFSYEQYF.

A note on this clone: The read is 3 residues too short to cover the CDR3 end, so that end is filled in from the germline J gene. The chain employs TRBV2 and TRBJ1-5, with a weak D call TRBD1 (6 bases). Germline assignment: CDR1 SNHLY and CDR2 FYNNEI. V was pared by 2 bases and J by 4 bases, with 12 bases between. The CDR3 totals 15 residues. The covered CDR3 bases are TGTGCCAGCAGTGAAATCGGGACATCGAATCAGCCC. Amino acids: CASSEIGTSNQP. Given in full, the CDR3 is CASSEIGTSNQPQHF.

Incomplete CDR3 DNA: TGTGCCAGCAGCATTAGCGGGAGCTCCTACGAG. As protein: CASSISGSSYE. The whole CDR3 protein is CASSISGSSYEQYF. This rearrangement joins TRBV11-2 to TRBJ2-7; 9 nucleotides line up with TRBD2. The read terminates 3 residues ahead of where the CDR3 ends, so the germline J gene completes it. The germline CDR1 and CDR2 sequences are SGHAT and FQNNGV. This CDR3 is 14 amino acids long. J lost 0 bases, V lost 5 bases, and 2 bases had no gene match.

To note about this clone: Read data end 3 residues before the CDR3 end; the end is taken from the germline J gene. The gene calls are TRBV5-1 and TRBJ1-4, with a possible D match to TRBD1 (6 bases). The length of the CDR3 is 14 residues. With 2 bases removed from V and 4 bases from J, the gap between germline ends came to 9 bases. Germline assignment: CDR1 SGHRS and CDR2 YFSETQ. The part of the CDR3 DNA that was read is TGCGCCAGCAGCTTAGGACAGAATAATGAAAAA. Amino acid sequence: CASSLGQNNEK. The CDR3 as a whole reads CASSLGQNNEKLFF.

Comments on this clone: The CDR3 end lies 3 residues beyond the end of the read and is filled in from the germline J gene. The V gene is TRBV2, the J gene TRBJ1-5; 7 bases line up with TRBD1. CDR3 size: 15 residues. Germline lookup yields CDR1 SNHLY and CDR2 FYNNEI. The trim removed 5 bases at V and 4 bases at J, leaving 8 bases unmatched. The CDR3 spells CASSFSDRRNQPQHF. The sequenced CDR3 bases are TGTGCCAGCAGTTTTTCGGACAGGCGGAATCAGCCC.

About this clone: The sequence runs out 3 residues before the end of the CDR3; the remainder is reconstructed from the germline J gene. The chain employs TRBV5-1 and TRBJ2-7, with D maybe TRBD1 (5 bases). The CDR3 contains 15 residues. The V end was cut by 0 bases, the J end by 5 bases, with 15 bases between. CDR1 is SGHRS, CDR2 YFSETQ, per germline. The CDR3 loop reads CASSLGMGLADEQYF. The DNA read from the CDR3 is TGCGCCAGCAGCTTGGGTATGGGGCTGGCTGACGAG.

Details on this clone: The read ends 3 residues before the CDR3 terminus; that terminus is restored from the germline J gene. This sequence joins TRBV11-2 and TRBJ1-2; perhaps TRBD1 as D (6 bases). V was trimmed by 4 bases and J by 4 bases, leaving 13 bases between them. The CDR3 covers 14 residues. CDR1 and CDR2 from the germline V gene are SGHAT and FQNNGV. Incomplete CDR3 DNA: TGTGCCAGCAGCTCCAACAGGGACCTCTATGGC. Protein: CASSSNRDLYG. The whole CDR3 protein reads CASSSNRDLYGYTF.

As concerns this clone: The read comes to an end 3 residues before the CDR3 does, leaving the germline J gene to fill in the end. The gene calls are TRBV29-1 and TRBJ2-1; TRBD2 matches 14 bases. CDR3 length equals 17 residues. Germline-derived CDR1 and CDR2 are SQVTM and ANQGSEA. The junction had 11 bases not matched to a gene; V was cut back by 4 bases and J by 6 bases. CDR3: CSVVGTSGGIRLNEQFF. Incomplete CDR3 DNA: TGCAGCGTTGTAGGGACTAGCGGGGGTATACGGCTCAATGAG.

Regarding this clone: Read sequence stops 3 residues before the CDR3 end, and the germline J gene provides the missing end. The rearrangement joins TRBV3-1 (or the pseudogene TRBV3-2) to TRBJ2-1, with TRBD2 matching over 12 bases. Germline V gives CDR1 LGHDT, CDR2 YNNKEL (reference sequence). Trimming cost V 5 bases and J 8 bases; bases outside gene matches: 7. The CDR3 extends over 15 amino acids. The sequenced CDR3 bases are TGTGCCAGCAGCTTACTAGCGGGAGGCACGGATGAG. Its protein product is CASSLLAGGTDE. The CDR3 in its entirety is CASSLLAGGTDEQFF.